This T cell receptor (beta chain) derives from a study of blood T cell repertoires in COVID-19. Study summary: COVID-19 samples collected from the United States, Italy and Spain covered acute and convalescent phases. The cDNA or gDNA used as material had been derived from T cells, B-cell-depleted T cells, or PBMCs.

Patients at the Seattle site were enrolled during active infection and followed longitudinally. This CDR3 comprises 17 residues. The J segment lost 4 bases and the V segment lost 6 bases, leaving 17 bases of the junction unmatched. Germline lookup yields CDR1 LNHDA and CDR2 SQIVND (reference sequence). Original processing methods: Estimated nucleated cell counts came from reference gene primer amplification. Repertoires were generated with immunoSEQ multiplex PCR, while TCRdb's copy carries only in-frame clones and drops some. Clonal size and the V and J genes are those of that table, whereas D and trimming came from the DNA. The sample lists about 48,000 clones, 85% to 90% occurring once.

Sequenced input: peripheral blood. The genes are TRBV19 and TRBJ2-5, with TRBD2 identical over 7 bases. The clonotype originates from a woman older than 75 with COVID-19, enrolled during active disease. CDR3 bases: TGTGCCAGTAGCCGAACTAACCGCGGGGGACGGCGAGAGACCCAGTACTTC. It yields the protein CASSRTNRGGRRETQYF.